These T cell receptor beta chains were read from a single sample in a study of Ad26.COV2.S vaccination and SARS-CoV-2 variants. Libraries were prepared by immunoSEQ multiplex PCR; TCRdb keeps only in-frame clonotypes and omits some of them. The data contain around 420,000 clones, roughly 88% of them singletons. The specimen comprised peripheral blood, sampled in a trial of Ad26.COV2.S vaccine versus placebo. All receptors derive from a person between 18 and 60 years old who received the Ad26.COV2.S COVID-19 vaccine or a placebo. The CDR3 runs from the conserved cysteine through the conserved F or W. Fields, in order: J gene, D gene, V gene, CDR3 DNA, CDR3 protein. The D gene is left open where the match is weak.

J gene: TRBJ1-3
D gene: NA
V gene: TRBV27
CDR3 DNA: TGTGCCAGCAGGCTAAGAGGTGGCGCTGGAAACACCATATATTTT
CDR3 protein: CASRLRGGAGNTIYF

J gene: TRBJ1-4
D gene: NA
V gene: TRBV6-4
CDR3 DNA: TGTGCCAGCAGTGCTGAATCCTCCCAGGGGAATGAAAAACTGTTTTTT
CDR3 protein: CASSAESSQGNEKLFF

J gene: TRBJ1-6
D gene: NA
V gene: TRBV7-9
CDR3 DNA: TGTGCCAGCAGCCTGGAATGGGTCGATAATTCACCCCTCCACTTT
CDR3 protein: CASSLEWVDNSPLHF

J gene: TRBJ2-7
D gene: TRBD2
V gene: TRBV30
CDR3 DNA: TGTGCCTGGATCCCGAGCGGGGGCTTAGCTTACGAGCAGTACTTC
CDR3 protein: CAWIPSGGLAYEQYF

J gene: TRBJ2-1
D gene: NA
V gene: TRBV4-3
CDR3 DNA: TGCGCCAGCAGCCAAGATTTGCCCCCAGCAAACCAGGGAAAGGCCGCGGTGGAGCAGTTCTTC
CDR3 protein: CASSQDLPPANQGKAAVEQFF

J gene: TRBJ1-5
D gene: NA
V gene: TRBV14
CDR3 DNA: TGTGCCAGCAGCCAGGGGGCCGAGGTGCCCCAGCATTTT
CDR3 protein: CASSQGAEVPQHF

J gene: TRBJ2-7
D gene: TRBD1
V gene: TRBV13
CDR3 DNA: TGTGCCAGCAGCGTAGGGACAGTTGAGCAGTACTTC
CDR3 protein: CASSVGTVEQYF

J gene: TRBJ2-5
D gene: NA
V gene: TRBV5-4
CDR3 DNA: TGTGCCAGCGCCCGGGGGGCTTTTCAAGAGACCCAGTACTTC
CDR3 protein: CASARGAFQETQYF

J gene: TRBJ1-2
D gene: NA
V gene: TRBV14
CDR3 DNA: TGTGCCAGCAGCCAACAGGGTGGCTACACCTTC
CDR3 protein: CASSQQGGYTF

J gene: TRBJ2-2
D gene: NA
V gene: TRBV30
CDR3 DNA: TGTGCCTGGAGTATGCAATACACCGGGGAGCTGTTTTTT
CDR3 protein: CAWSMQYTGELFF

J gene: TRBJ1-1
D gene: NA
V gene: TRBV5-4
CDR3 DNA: TGTGCCAGCAGCTTAGTCGGGGACACTGAAGCTTTCTTT
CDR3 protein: CASSLVGDTEAFF

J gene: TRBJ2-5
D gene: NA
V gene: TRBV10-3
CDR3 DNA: TGTGCCATCAGTGAAAGGCCGGGGGCGCAAGAGACCCAGTACTTC
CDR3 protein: CAISERPGAQETQYF

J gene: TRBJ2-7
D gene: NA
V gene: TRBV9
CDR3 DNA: TGTGCCAGCAGCGGGTCTCCGGGACGTACAATGTACGAGCAGTACTTC
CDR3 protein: CASSGSPGRTMYEQYF

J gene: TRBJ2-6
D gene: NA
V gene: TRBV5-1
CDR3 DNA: TGCGCCAGCAGCTTGGACAGGGTGGGGGCCAACGTCCTGACTTTC
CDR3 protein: CASSLDRVGANVLTF

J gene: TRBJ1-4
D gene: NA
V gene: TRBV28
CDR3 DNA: TGTGCCAGCAGGTACAGCAAGGTTAATGAAAAACTGTTTTTT
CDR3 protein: CASRYSKVNEKLFF

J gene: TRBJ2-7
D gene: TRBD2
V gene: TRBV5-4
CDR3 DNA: TGTGCCAGCAGCTCGCTAGCGGGGGGCTACGAGCAGTACTTC
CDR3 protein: CASSSLAGGYEQYF